This paragraph covers one TCR beta chain sequence. CDR1 is SGHRS, CDR2 YFSETQ, per germline. V was cut by 4 bases and J by 0 bases, with 11 bases left in between. This CDR3 has 15 amino acids. Using immunoSEQ multiplex PCR, the repertoire was profiled, and TCRdb retains in-frame clones only, with some absent. The sample carries about 180,000 clones, approximately 90% recorded once. The source of the sample is a study of control samples from healthy donors and cancer patients. The origin of this receptor is a man aged 25 to 45 in good health. The specimen sequenced was blood. The chain couples TRBV5-1 to TRBJ1-5; tentatively, D is TRBD1 (5 bases). DNA for the CDR3: TGCGCCAGCAGCCGGGACGGCAATAGCAATCAGCCCCAGCATTTT. Translated: CASSRDGNSNQPQHF.